The subject of this entry is one TCR beta chain. The antigen remains unidentified. The sample comes from a study of shared clonotypes between healthy human individuals. For the study at large: Donors were two women and a few men aged 18 to 49. Study-level findings and limits: Naive subsets typically showed greater estimated richness than memory subsets. The small donor group covered limited genetic and exposure diversity.

The test was conducted at deep level. Generated by immunoSEQ multiplex PCR, the TCRdb table keeps only in-frame clones and is missing some. The sample lists 550,000 to 700,000 clones; approximately 73% were seen once. Germline CDR1 is SQVTM and CDR2 is ANQGSEA. The CDR3 has 16 amino acids. The V gene end was trimmed by 7 bases and the J gene end by 4 bases; junction bases not matched to a gene: 9. V is TRBV29-1 and J is TRBJ2-3; TRBD2 matches 15 bases. The specimen sequenced was memory CD4+ T cells sorted from blood. Indicated subset: CD45RA-negative fraction. The sequence was collected from a woman aged 30 to 39 in good health. This chain's CDR3 is CSAGTSGRPSADTQYF. The CDR3 DNA sequence: TGCAGCGCTGGGACTAGCGGGAGGCCTAGCGCAGATACGCAGTATTTT.